The T cell receptor beta chain under discussion was sequenced for a study of T cell changes during pregnancy in multiple sclerosis. Sequencing used immunoSEQ multiplex PCR; TCRdb keeps in-frame clones, though not all of them. The sample yields some 62,000 clones, approximately 92% seen once. CDR3 length: 15 amino acids. V gave up 4 bases and J gave up 4 bases, with 15 bases separating them. CDR1 is SNHLY, CDR2 FYNNEI, per germline. The sample in question was peripheral blood, obtained in the second trimester of pregnancy. The chain recombines TRBV2 with TRBJ2-3; D possibly corresponds to TRBD2 (6 bases). This receptor was identified in a female donor in good health, enrolled as a control in a pregnancy study. CDR3 nucleotides: TGTGCCAGCAGTGTTGGTGGGGGGACCGCAGATACGCAGTATTTT. This codes for CASSVGGGTADTQYF.